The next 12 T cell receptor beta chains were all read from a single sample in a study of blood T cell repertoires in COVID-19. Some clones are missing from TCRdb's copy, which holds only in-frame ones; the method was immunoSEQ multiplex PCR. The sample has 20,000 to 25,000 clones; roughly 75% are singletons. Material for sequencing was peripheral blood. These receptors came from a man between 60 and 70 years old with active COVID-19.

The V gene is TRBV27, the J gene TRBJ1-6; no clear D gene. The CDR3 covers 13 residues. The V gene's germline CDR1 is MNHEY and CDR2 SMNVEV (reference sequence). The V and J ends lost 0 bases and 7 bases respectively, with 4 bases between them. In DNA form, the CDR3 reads TGTGCCAGCAGTTTATCATCGAATTCACCCCTCCACTTT. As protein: CASSLSSNSPLHF.

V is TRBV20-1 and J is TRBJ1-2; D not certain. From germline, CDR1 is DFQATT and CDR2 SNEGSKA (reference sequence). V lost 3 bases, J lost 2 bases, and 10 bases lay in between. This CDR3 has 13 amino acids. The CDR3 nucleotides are TGCAGTGCTAGTAGTCATAGAAACTATGGCTACACCTTC. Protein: CSASSHRNYGYTF.

The CDR3 here is CASRTGGTGELFF. In DNA form, the CDR3 reads TGTGCCAGCCGGACAGGCGGCACCGGGGAGCTGTTTTTT. The chain employs TRBV19 and TRBJ2-2, with TRBD1 matching 7 bases. The length of the CDR3 is 13 residues. The V and J ends lost 9 bases and 4 bases, in that order; junction bases with no gene match: 5. The germline gives CDR1 LNHDA, CDR2 SQIVND (reference sequence).

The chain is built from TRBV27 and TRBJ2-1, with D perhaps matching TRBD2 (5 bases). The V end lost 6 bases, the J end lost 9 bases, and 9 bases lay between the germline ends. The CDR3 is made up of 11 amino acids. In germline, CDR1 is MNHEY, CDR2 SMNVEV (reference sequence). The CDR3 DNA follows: TGTGCCAGCAGACTAGTGGGTGAGCAGTTCTTC. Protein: CASRLVGEQFF.

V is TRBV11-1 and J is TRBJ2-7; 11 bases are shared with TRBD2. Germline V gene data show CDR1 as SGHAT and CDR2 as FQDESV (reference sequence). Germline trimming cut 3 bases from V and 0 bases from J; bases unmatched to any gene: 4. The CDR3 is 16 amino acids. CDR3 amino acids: CASSFPTSGSSYEQYF. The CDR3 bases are TGTGCCAGCAGCTTCCCCACTAGCGGGAGCTCCTACGAGCAGTACTTC.

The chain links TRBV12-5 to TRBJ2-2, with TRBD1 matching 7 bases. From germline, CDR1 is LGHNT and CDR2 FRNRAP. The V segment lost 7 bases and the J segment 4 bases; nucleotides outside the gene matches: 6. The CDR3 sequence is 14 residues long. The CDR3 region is CASARQGGTGELFF. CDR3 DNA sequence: TGTGCTAGTGCCCGACAGGGTGGCACCGGGGAGCTGTTTTTT.

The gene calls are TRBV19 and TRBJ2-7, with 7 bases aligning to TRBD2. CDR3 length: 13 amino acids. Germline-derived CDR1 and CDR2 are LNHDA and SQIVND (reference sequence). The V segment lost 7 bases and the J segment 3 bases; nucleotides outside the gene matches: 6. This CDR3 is CASISTSSYEQYF. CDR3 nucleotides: TGTGCCAGTATTTCGACTAGCAGCTACGAGCAGTACTTC.

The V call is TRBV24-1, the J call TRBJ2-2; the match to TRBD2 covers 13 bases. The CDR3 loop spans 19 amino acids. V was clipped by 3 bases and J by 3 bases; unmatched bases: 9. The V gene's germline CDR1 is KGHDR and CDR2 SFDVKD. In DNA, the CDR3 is TGTGCCACCAGTGATCTACTAGCGGGAGGGGGAGTTGACACCGGGGAGCTGTTTTTT. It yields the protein CATSDLLAGGGVDTGELFF.

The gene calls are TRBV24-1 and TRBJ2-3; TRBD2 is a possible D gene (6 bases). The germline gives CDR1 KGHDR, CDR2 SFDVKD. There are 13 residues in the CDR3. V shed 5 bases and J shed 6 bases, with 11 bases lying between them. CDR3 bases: TGTGCCACCAGTGGGGGGGTCGCGGATACGCAGTATTTT. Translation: CATSGGVADTQYF.

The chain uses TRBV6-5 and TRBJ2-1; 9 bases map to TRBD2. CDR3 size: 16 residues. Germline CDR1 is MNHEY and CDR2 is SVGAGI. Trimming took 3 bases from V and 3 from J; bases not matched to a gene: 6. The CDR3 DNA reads TGTGCCAGCAGTTATCGAACTAGCGGGCACTACAATGAGCAGTTCTTC. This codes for CASSYRTSGHYNEQFF.

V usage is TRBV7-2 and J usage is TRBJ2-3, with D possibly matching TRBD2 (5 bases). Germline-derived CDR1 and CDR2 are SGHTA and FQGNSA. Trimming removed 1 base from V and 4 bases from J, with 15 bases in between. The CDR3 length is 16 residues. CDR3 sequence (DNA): TGTGCCAGCAGCTTAGGGGCGGGCGCAACTTCAGATACGCAGTATTTT. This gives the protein CASSLGAGATSDTQYF.

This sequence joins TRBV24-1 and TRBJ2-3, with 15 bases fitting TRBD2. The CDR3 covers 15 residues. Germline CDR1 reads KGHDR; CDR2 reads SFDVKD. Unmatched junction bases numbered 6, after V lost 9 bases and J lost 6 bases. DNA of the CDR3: TGTGCCACCTCCTGGACTAGCGGGAGGGATGATACGCAGTATTTT. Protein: CATSWTSGRDDTQYF.